Below, 5 T cell receptor beta chains from the same sample are listed, as sequenced in a study of blood T cell repertoires in COVID-19. The assay was immunoSEQ multiplex PCR, and TCRdb's table has in-frame clones only and misses some. The sample holds around 25,000 clones, roughly 89% seen once. Sequencing used peripheral blood. These receptors all stem from a human donor in a cohort sampled during active COVID-19.

The V gene is TRBV19, the J gene TRBJ1-2, with D uncertain. The V end was cut by 3 bases, the J end by 0 bases, with 23 bases between. This CDR3 has 19 amino acids. Germline lookup yields CDR1 LNHDA and CDR2 SQIVND (reference sequence). CDR3 sequence reads: CASSISVWSQAPSNYGYTF. CDR3 coding DNA: TGTGCCAGTAGTATTTCTGTGTGGTCCCAGGCTCCATCTAACTATGGCTACACCTTC.

This clone was detected only a few times. The chain combines TRBV18 with TRBJ2-1; possibly TRBD2 for D (6 bases). Trimming cost V 6 bases and J 6 bases, with 21 bases left between them. Germline V CDR1 and CDR2: KGHSH, LQKENI. This CDR3 has 16 amino acids. The CDR3 is CASSPGWGVTSNEQFF. The CDR3 region has the DNA TGTGCCAGCTCTCCCGGTTGGGGTGTGACTAGCAATGAGCAGTTCTTC.

The rearrangement links TRBV6-6 to TRBJ2-2; tentatively, D is TRBD2 (6 bases). Germline V gene sequence: CDR1 MNHNY, CDR2 SVGAGI (reference sequence). V was cut by 6 bases and J by 4 bases, with 18 bases left in between. This CDR3 has 16 residues. CDR3 residues: CASSLPLGGVTGELFF. The CDR3, as DNA: TGTGCCAGCAGCCTCCCGCTAGGAGGGGTCACCGGGGAGCTGTTTTTT.

The chain couples TRBV30 to TRBJ1-1, with TRBD1 as a possible D gene (6 bases). Trimming pared 2 bases from V and 1 base from J, leaving 8 bases between. The CDR3 has 13 residues. Germline V lookup: CDR1 GTSNPN, CDR2 SVGIG (reference sequence). CDR3 sequence reads: CAWSYRANTEAFF. In DNA, the CDR3 is TGTGCCTGGAGTTACAGGGCGAACACTGAAGCTTTCTTT.

This rearrangement joins TRBV21-1 to TRBJ1-2; the table's D call of TRBD1 was not tested on the DNA. TRBV21-1 is an annotated pseudogene. The CDR3 consists of 14 residues. DNA of the CDR3: TGTGCCAGCAGCAATTGGTCGCAGGCGCGTGGCTACACCTTC. Its translation: CASSNWSQARGYTF.